One sample yielded the 27 T cell receptor beta chains listed below, sequenced in a study of response to subunit inactivated influenza vaccine. TCRdb processed the RT-PCR reads anew with MiXCR; each CDR3 protein has one entry. The sample records fewer than 250,000 distinct CDR3 sequences, around 15% being singletons. Specimen: CD8+ T cells sorted from PBMCs, collected more than 4 days after vaccination. The receptor set was obtained from a man aged 50 or older who received an inactivated influenza vaccine.

This clonotype has only a few counts. The rearrangement joins TRBV27 to TRBJ1-2, with D possibly matching TRBD1 (5 bases). V was pared by 5 bases and J by 7 bases, with 14 bases between. This CDR3 is built from 13 residues. The V gene's germline CDR1 is MNHEY and CDR2 SMNVEV (reference sequence). CDR3 bases: TGTGCCAGCAGTACTCAGGGATTTGCTGGCTACACCTTC. Protein sequence: CASSTQGFAGYTF.

This clonotype was recorded a few times. The chain is built from TRBV9 and TRBJ2-7; possibly TRBD1 for D (5 bases). The CDR3 contains 14 residues. Per germline, CDR1 SGDLS and CDR2 YYNGEE. The V end was cut by 0 bases, the J end by 0 bases, with 7 bases between. DNA for the CDR3: TGTGCCAGCAGCGTAGGACAGAGCTCCTACGAGCAGTACTTC. Its translation is CASSVGQSSYEQYF.

This clonotype was seen more than once but under ten times. The chain is built from TRBV12-3 or TRBV12-4 and TRBJ2-1; tentatively, D is TRBD2 (5 bases). Between the trimmed V and J ends, which lost 8 bases and 0 bases, there was a span of 5 bases. This CDR3 is 12 amino acids long. The CDR3 loop is CASRDSYNEQFF. The DNA of the CDR3 is TGTGCCAGCCGGGACTCCTACAATGAGCAGTTCTTC.

On this clonotype: A junction end diverges from the germline sequence, so it may reflect a read error. This chain connects TRBV4-3 to TRBJ1-1; no definite D call. The CDR3 loop spans 15 amino acids. Germline V lookup: CDR1 LGHNA, CDR2 YSLEER. CDR3 nucleotides: TGCGCCAGCAGCCAAGAGGACCTCAGAATCACTCAAGCTTTCTTT. This codes for CASSQEDLRITQAFF.

The chain joins TRBV11-2 to TRBJ2-5; D is unresolved. The ends were cut back, 1 base at V and 1 base at J, with 7 bases in the middle. The CDR3 contains 14 residues. CDR1 is SGHAT, CDR2 FQNNGV, per germline. This chain's CDR3 is CASSLVAAQETQYF. CDR3 sequence (DNA): TGTGCCAGCAGCTTAGTCGCAGCCCAAGAGACCCAGTACTTC.

V gene TRBV15 combines with J gene TRBJ2-7; 11 bases line up with TRBD2. This CDR3 has 18 residues. Germline V gene lookup returns CDR1 LNHNV and CDR2 YYDKDF (reference sequence). The junction had 10 bases not matched to a gene; V was cut back by 3 bases and J by 0 bases. Written as DNA, the CDR3 is TGTGCCACCAGCAGCCCTGTTAGCGGGGGGGAAATCTCCTACGAGCAGTACTTC. Its protein product is CATSSPVSGGEISYEQYF.

This clonotype was seen a few times. The chain is built from TRBV10-3 and TRBJ2-1; 9 bases agree with TRBD2. V lost 1 base, J lost 5 bases, and 3 bases stayed unmatched. The length of the CDR3 is 15 residues. The germline V gene encodes CDR1 ENHRY and CDR2 SYGVKD. The CDR3 here is CAISELAGDNNEQFF. As DNA, the CDR3 is TGTGCCATCAGTGAGTTAGCGGGGGACAACAATGAGCAGTTCTTC.

The sample holds a few counts of this clonotype. V usage is TRBV29-1 and J usage is TRBJ2-2; D might be TRBD1 (6 bases). This CDR3 is built from 13 residues. Germline V gives CDR1 SQVTM, CDR2 ANQGSEA. V was clipped by 2 bases and J by 7 bases, with 11 bases between them. In DNA, the CDR3 is TGCAGCGTTGAAAATCAGGGGATCGGGGAGCTGTTTTTT. It codes for CSVENQGIGELFF.

The sample holds a few counts of this clonotype. The V and J genes are TRBV7-8 and TRBJ2-7; D may be TRBD2 (6 bases). CDR1 and CDR2 (germline): SGHVS, FQNEAQ. The CDR3 extends over 15 amino acids. V dropped 5 bases and J dropped 4 bases, with 18 bases sitting between them. The CDR3: CASSPAGRAEYEQYF. Written as DNA, the CDR3 is TGTGCCAGCAGCCCAGCGGGCAGGGCAGAGTACGAGCAGTACTTC. The whole variable domain, filled in from reference TRBV7-8 and TRBJ2-7, reads GAGVSQSPRYKVAKRGQDVALRCDPISGHVSLFWYQQALGQGPEFLTYFQNEAQLDKSGLPSDRFFAERPEGSVSTLKIQRTQQEDSAVYLCASSPAGRAEYEQYFGPGTRLTVT.

This clonotype was seen a few times. This chain connects TRBV19 to TRBJ2-5, with 11 bases lining up with TRBD1. The V gene end was trimmed by 3 bases and the J gene end by 5 bases; junction bases not matched to a gene: 8. CDR3 length: 16 residues. The germline V gene encodes CDR1 LNHDA and CDR2 SQIVND (reference sequence). The CDR3 here is CASSIGTGQGDETQYF. DNA of the CDR3: TGTGCCAGTAGTATCGGGACGGGACAGGGGGACGAGACCCAGTACTTC.

This clonotype was seen only a few times. The chain links TRBV12-3 or TRBV12-4 to TRBJ2-1; D unclear. Deletions cut 7 bases from V and 0 bases from J, with 13 bases between. CDR3 length: 15 residues. The CDR3 here is CASTIGLASYNEQFF. DNA of the CDR3: TGTGCCAGCACAATAGGGCTTGCCTCCTACAATGAGCAGTTCTTC.

This clonotype has only a few counts. V gene TRBV7-2 combines with J gene TRBJ1-3; TRBD1 aligns across 7 bases. V was clipped by 0 bases and J by 4 bases; unmatched bases: 3. CDR1 is SGHTA and CDR2 is FQGNSA in the germline V gene. This CDR3 has 15 residues. The chain's CDR3 is CASSLATGYGNTIYF. DNA of the CDR3: TGTGCCAGCAGCTTAGCGACAGGGTACGGAAACACCATATATTTT.

This chain links TRBV5-6 with TRBJ2-5, with D possibly being TRBD2 (5 bases). This CDR3 is built from 12 residues. The V end lost 4 bases, the J end lost 5 bases, and 9 bases lay between the germline ends. Germline V gene data show CDR1 as SGHDT and CDR2 as YYEEEE. DNA for the CDR3: TGTGCCAGCAGCATTGGACTGGAGACCCAGTACTTC. Its protein is CASSIGLETQYF. Combining the CDR3 with reference TRBV5-6 and TRBJ2-5 gives the whole variable domain DAGVTQSPTHLIKTRGQQVTLRCSPKSGHDTVSWYQQALGQGPQFIFQYYEEEERQRGNFPDRFSGHQFPNYSSELNVNALLLGDSALYLCASSIGLETQYFGPGTRLLVL.

A few counts support this clonotype. This chain links TRBV7-9 with TRBJ1-2; D gene unclear. The V end lost 5 bases, the J end lost 6 bases, and 13 bases lay between the germline ends. The CDR3 length is 13 residues. Germline V gene data show CDR1 as SEHNR and CDR2 as FQNEAQ (reference sequence). CDR3 loop: CASSTGPANGYTF. The DNA of the CDR3 is TGTGCCAGCAGCACCGGGCCAGCGAATGGCTACACCTTC.

This clonotype was seen a few times. This chain joins TRBV19 and TRBJ2-1; 9 nucleotides match TRBD2. The CDR3 contains 14 residues. Germline V gene data show CDR1 as LNHDA and CDR2 as SQIVND (reference sequence). V lost 3 bases and J lost 9; bases outside the gene matches: 6. The CDR3 reads CASSIVAGVSEQFF. The CDR3, as DNA: TGTGCCAGTAGTATTGTAGCGGGAGTTAGTGAGCAGTTCTTC.

This clonotype was observed many times. The V and J genes are TRBV28 and TRBJ2-4; 8 nucleotides match TRBD1. Per the germline V gene, CDR1 is MDHEN and CDR2 is SYDVKM. CDR3 length: 17 residues. The ends lost 4 bases at V and 1 base at J; junction bases unmatched: 9. In DNA form, the CDR3 reads TGTGCCAGCAGTTACCGGACAGGGTGGGACGCCAAAAACATTCAGTACTTC. Amino acid sequence: CASSYRTGWDAKNIQYF.

The chain joins TRBV10-2 to TRBJ2-1; TRBD1 might be the D (5 bases). CDR1 WSHSY and CDR2 SAAADI come from the germline V gene. There are 16 residues in the CDR3. Trimming removed 3 bases from V and 0 bases from J, with 12 bases in between. CDR3: CASSDLGPSSYNEQFF. The CDR3 region has the DNA TGCGCCAGCAGTGATTTGGGGCCGAGCTCCTACAATGAGCAGTTCTTC.

In this sample, this clonotype turned up a few times. CDR3 sequence reads: CASSPGGSPSQPQHF. The CDR3 DNA is TGTGCCAGCAGCCCCGGCGGTTCCCCCTCGCAGCCCCAGCATTTT. The V and J genes are TRBV7-8 and TRBJ1-5, with D unclear. Deletions cut 5 bases from V and 7 bases from J, with 18 bases between. The CDR3 totals 15 residues. Per germline, CDR1 SGHVS and CDR2 FQNEAQ.

In its sample, this clonotype was seen a few times. The chain employs TRBV5-1 and TRBJ2-2; unclear D gene. CDR1 is SGHRS, CDR2 YFSETQ, per germline. Trimming took 3 bases from V and 3 from J, leaving 6 bases between them. The CDR3 totals 13 residues. The CDR3 nucleotides are TGCGCCAGCAGCTCCCCTCACACCGGGGAGCTGTTTTTT. Translation gives CASSSPHTGELFF.

This clonotype has just a few counts. The V gene is TRBV25-1, the J gene TRBJ2-1; D gene unclear. Germline V gene lookup returns CDR1 MGHDK and CDR2 SYGVNS. The V end lost 5 bases, the J end lost 15 bases, and 11 bases lay between the germline ends. The CDR3 runs to 10 residues. The CDR3 coding sequence is TGTGCCAGCAGTTCGTTAGCTCTGTTCTTC. Protein sequence: CASSSLALFF. Full variable domain (remainder filled in from reference TRBV25-1 and TRBJ2-1): EADIYQTPRYLVIGTGKKITLECSQTMGHDKMYWYQQDPGMELHLIHYSYGVNSTEKGDLSSESTVSRIRTEHFPLTLESARPSHTSQYLCASSSLALFFGPGTRLTVL.

This clonotype has only a few counts. The chain recombines TRBV25-1 with TRBJ2-5; maybe TRBD2 (6 bases). CDR1 and CDR2 from the germline V gene are MGHDK and SYGVNS. Between the trimmed V and J ends, which lost 1 base and 5 bases, there was a span of 8 bases. This CDR3 contains 13 residues. CDR3 DNA: TGTGCCAGCAGTGAATGGGGGGTGGAGACCCAGTACTTC. Protein product: CASSEWGVETQYF.

CDR3 coding DNA: TGTGCCAGCGGTCCGATGGGGACCCAGTACTTC. This translates into CASGPMGTQYF. The rearrangement links TRBV6-2 or TRBV6-3 to TRBJ2-5, with D unresolved. The CDR3 runs 11 residues. The V gene's germline CDR1 is MNHEY and CDR2 SVGEGT. V lost 8 bases, J lost 7 bases, and 11 bases lay in between.

The chain links TRBV7-9 to TRBJ2-3, with 8 nucleotides matching TRBD1. V lost 0 bases and J lost 1; bases outside the gene matches: 6. Germline CDR1 and CDR2: SEHNR and FQNEAQ (reference sequence). There are 17 residues in the CDR3. CDR3 loop: CASSLASWGQGTDTQYF. DNA for the CDR3: TGTGCCAGCAGCTTAGCCTCTTGGGGACAGGGCACAGATACGCAGTATTTT.

The chain links TRBV6-5 to TRBJ2-1; D call uncertain. The germline gives CDR1 MNHEY, CDR2 SVGAGI. Trimming left V 2 bases short and J 6 bases short, with 11 bases between. This CDR3 has 14 amino acids. The CDR3 spells CASSYAVFPNEQFF. The CDR3 coding sequence is TGTGCCAGCAGTTACGCGGTCTTCCCCAATGAGCAGTTCTTC.

This clonotype came up a few times. This sequence joins TRBV11-2 and TRBJ2-7; D gene unclear. In germline, CDR1 is SGHAT, CDR2 FQNNGV. V dropped 1 base and J dropped 0 bases, with 10 bases sitting between them. This CDR3 is built from 15 residues. The CDR3 DNA sequence: TGTGCCAGCAGCTTAGCCCAGGCGATCTCCTACGAGCAGTACTTC. As protein: CASSLAQAISYEQYF.

CDR3 region: CASSRTEGNKNTGELFF. CDR3 coding DNA: TGCGCCAGCAGCCGGACTGAGGGGAATAAGAACACCGGGGAGCTGTTTTTT. The chain combines TRBV4-3 with TRBJ2-2, with D possibly called TRBD1 or TRBD2 (5 bases each). The CDR3 spans 17 residues. V lost 4 bases and J lost 1, with 16 bases in between. In germline, CDR1 is LGHNA, CDR2 YSLEER.

The V call is TRBV9, the J call TRBJ1-1; possibly TRBD1 for D (5 bases). In germline, CDR1 is SGDLS, CDR2 YYNGEE. The CDR3 sequence is 14 residues long. Trimming removed 3 bases from V and 0 bases from J, with 9 bases in between. Here the CDR3 DNA reads TGTGCCAGCAGCGAAACAGGAATGAACACTGAAGCTTTCTTT. This translates into CASSETGMNTEAFF.